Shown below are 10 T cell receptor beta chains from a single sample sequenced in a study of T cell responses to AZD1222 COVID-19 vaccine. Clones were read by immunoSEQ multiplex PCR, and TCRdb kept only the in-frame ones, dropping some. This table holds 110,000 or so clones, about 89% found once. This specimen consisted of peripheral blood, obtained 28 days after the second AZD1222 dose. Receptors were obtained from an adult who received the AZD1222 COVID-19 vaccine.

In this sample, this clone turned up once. The CDR3 reads CASSSRGGSLRGLDTQYF. DNA of the CDR3: TGTGCCAGCAGCTCCCGAGGGGGTAGCCTGAGAGGTCTAGATACGCAGTATTTT. The J gene is TRBJ2-3, the V gene TRBV5-4, with D maybe TRBD1 (6 bases). CDR1 is SGHNT and CDR2 is YYREEE in the germline V gene (reference sequence). The CDR3 sequence is 18 residues long. V was shortened by 3 bases and J by 5 bases, with 25 bases between the two germline ends.

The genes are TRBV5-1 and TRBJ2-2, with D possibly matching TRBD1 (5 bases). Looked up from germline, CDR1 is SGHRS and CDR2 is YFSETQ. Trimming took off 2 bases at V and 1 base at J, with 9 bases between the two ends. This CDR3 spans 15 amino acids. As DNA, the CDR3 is TGCGCCAGCAGCTTTAGTCAGGGGAACACCGGGGAGCTGTTTTTT. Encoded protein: CASSFSQGNTGELFF.

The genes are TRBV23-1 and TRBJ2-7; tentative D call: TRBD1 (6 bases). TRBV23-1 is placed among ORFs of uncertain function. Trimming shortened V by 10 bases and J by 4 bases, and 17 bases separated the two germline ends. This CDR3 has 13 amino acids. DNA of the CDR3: TGCGCCACTACGCGGGTCAGGGGTTACGAGCAGTACTTC. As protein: CATTRVRGYEQYF.

The CDR3 DNA is TGCGCCAGCAGCCATGGAGGAGCTGAAGCTTTCTTT. It translates to CASSHGGAEAFF. The rearrangement links TRBV4-3 to TRBJ1-1; D not resolved. Germline values: CDR1 LGHNA, CDR2 YSLEER. The CDR3 sequence is 12 residues long. The germline V and J ends were trimmed by 3 bases and 6 bases, with 8 bases remaining between them.

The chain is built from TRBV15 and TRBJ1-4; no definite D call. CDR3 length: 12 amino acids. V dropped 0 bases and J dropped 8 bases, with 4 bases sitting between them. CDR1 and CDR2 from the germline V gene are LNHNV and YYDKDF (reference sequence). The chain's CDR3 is CATSRDTEKLFF. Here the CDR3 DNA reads TGTGCCACCAGCAGAGATACGGAAAAACTGTTTTTT.

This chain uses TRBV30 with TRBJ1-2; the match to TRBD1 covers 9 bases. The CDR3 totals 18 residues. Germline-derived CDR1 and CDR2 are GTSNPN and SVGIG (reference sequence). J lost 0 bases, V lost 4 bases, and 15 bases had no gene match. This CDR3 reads CAWITGTGPGYANYGYTF. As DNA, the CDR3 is TGTGCCTGGATTACTGGGACAGGGCCAGGGTATGCTAACTATGGCTACACCTTC.

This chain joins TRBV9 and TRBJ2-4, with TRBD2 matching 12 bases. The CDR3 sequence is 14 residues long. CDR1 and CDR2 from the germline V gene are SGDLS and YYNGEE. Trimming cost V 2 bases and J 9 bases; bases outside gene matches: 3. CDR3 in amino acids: CASSVATSGGIQYF. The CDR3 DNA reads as TGTGCCAGCAGCGTGGCGACTAGCGGGGGCATTCAGTACTTC. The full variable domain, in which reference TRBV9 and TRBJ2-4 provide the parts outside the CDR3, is DSGVTQTPKHLITATGQRVTLRCSPRSGDLSVYWYQQSLDQGLQFLIQYYNGEERAKGNILERFSAQQFPDLHSELNLSSLELGDSALYFCASSVATSGGIQYFGAGTRLSVL.

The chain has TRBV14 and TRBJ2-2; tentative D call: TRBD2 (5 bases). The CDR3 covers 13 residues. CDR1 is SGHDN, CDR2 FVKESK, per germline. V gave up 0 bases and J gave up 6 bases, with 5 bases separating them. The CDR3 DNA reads TGTGCCAGCAGCCAAGACGGGGCCGGGGAGCTGTTTTTT. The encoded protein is CASSQDGAGELFF.

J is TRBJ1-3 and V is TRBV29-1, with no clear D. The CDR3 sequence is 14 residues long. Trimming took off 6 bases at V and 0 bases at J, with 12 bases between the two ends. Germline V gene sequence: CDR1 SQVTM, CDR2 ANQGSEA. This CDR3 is CSVHDTRSGNTIYF. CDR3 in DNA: TGCAGCGTGCACGACACACGCTCTGGAAACACCATATATTTT.

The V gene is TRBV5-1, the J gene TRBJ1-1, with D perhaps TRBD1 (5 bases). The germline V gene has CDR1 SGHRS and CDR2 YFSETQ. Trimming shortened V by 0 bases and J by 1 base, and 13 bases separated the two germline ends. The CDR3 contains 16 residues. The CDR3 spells CASSLAMDTANTEAFF. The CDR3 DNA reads TGCGCCAGCAGCTTGGCTATGGACACCGCGAACACTGAAGCTTTCTTT.